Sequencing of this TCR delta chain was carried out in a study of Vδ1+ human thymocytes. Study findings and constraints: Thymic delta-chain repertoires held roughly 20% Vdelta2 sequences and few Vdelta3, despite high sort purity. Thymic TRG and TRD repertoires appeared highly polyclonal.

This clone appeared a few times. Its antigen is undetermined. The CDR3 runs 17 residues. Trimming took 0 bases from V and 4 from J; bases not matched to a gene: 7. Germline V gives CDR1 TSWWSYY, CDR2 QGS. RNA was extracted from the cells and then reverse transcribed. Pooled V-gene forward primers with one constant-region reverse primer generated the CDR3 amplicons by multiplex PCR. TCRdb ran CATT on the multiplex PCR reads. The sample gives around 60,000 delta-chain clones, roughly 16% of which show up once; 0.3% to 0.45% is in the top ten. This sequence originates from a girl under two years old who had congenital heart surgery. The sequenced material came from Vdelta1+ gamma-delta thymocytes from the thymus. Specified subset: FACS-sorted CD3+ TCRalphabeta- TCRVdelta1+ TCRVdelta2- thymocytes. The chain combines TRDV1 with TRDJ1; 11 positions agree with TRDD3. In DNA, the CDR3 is TGTGCTCTTGGGGAACTAGCTGGGGGATACTTATTCGATAAACTCATCTTT. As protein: CALGELAGGYLFDKLIF.